The 5 T cell receptor beta chains below were found in one sample sequenced in a study of shared clonotypes between healthy human individuals. Naive CD8 populations comprised CD45RO-negative cells positively selected for CCR7, excluding terminally differentiated effector memory CD45RA+ cells. The method was immunoSEQ multiplex PCR; TCRdb's version includes in-frame clones alone and lacks a portion of them. The sample contains roughly 850,000 clones, 95% to 97% of which appear only once. Material for sequencing was naive CD8+ T cells sorted from blood. The receptors here all came from a man between 25 and 39 years old in good health.

The chain links TRBV27 to TRBJ1-2, with D possibly matching TRBD1 (6 bases). Germline V gene sequence: CDR1 MNHEY, CDR2 SMNVEV (reference sequence). CDR3 length: 15 amino acids. V was trimmed by 2 bases and J by 7 bases, leaving 17 bases between them. CDR3 protein: CASSLAPHRVGGYTF. DNA of the CDR3: TGTGCCAGCAGTTTAGCTCCACACAGGGTTGGTGGCTACACCTTC.

A single count supports this clone. The chain combines TRBV10-2 with TRBJ2-7, with unresolved D. CDR3 length: 12 amino acids. Trimming pared 5 bases from V and 3 bases from J, leaving 8 bases between. The germline CDR1 and CDR2 sequences are WSHSY and SAAADI. The chain's CDR3 is CASSSAGYEQYF. Here the CDR3 DNA reads TGCGCCAGCAGTTCGGCAGGCTACGAGCAGTACTTC.

V is TRBV4-3 and J is TRBJ1-2; D remains unclear. The germline V gene encodes CDR1 LGHNA and CDR2 YSLEER. The CDR3 runs to 15 residues. V was cut by 0 bases and J by 4 bases, with 12 bases left in between. This chain's CDR3 is CASSQDRNSLYGYTF. CDR3 nucleotide sequence: TGCGCCAGCAGCCAAGATCGGAACAGTCTCTATGGCTACACCTTC.

The chain employs TRBV28 and TRBJ2-1, with 7 nucleotides matching TRBD2. V shed 6 bases, J shed 0 bases, and the junction held 2 bases outside the gene matches. This CDR3 region has 14 residues. Germline loops: CDR1 MDHEN, CDR2 SYDVKM. CDR3 nucleotides: TGTGCCAGCAGGCCTAGCGGCTCCTACAATGAGCAGTTCTTC. Encoded protein: CASRPSGSYNEQFF.

V and J are TRBV28 and TRBJ2-7; 9 bases align to TRBD2. CDR1 and CDR2 from the germline V gene are MDHEN and SYDVKM. The ends lost 2 bases at V and 5 bases at J; junction bases unmatched: 7. CDR3 length: 15 amino acids. CDR3 DNA: TGTGCCAGCAGTTTAGGCGGGAGGGCCATGAACGAGCAGTACTTC. It translates to CASSLGGRAMNEQYF.